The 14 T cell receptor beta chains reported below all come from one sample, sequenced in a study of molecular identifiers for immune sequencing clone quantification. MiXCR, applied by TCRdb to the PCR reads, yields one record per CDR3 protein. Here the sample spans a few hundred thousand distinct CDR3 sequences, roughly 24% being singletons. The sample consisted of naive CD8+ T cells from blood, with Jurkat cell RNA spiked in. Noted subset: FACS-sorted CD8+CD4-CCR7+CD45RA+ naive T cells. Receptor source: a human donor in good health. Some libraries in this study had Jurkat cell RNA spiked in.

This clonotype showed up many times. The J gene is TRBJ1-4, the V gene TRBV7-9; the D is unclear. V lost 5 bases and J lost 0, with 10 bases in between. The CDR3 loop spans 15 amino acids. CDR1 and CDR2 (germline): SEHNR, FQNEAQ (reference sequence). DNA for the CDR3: TGTGCCAGCAGCCCCCCAGTTGCAACTAATGAAAAACTGTTTTTT. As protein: CASSPPVATNEKLFF.

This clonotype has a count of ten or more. In nucleotides, the CDR3 is TGTGCCAGCAGTTACTACGACAGGGGTCGTAAAGATACGCAGTATTTT. This encodes CASSYYDRGRKDTQYF. The V and J genes are TRBV6-2 or TRBV6-3 and TRBJ2-3; 8 bases agree with TRBD1. With 1 base clipped from V and 5 bases from J, the junction kept 8 bases outside the gene matches. The CDR3 loop spans 16 amino acids. CDR1 and CDR2 (germline): MNHEY, SVGEGT.

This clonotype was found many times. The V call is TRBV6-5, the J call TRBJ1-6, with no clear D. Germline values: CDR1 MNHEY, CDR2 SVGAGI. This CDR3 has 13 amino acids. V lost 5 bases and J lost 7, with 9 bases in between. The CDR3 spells CASSPNVNSPLHF. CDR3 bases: TGTGCCAGCAGTCCCAACGTCAATTCACCCCTCCACTTT.

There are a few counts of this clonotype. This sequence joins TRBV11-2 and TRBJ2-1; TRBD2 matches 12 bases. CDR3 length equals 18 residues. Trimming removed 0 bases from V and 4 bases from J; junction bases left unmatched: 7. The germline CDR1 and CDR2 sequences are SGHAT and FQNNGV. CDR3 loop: CASSLDGTSGPLYNEQFF. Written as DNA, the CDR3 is TGTGCCAGCAGCTTAGATGGGACTAGCGGGCCACTATACAATGAGCAGTTCTTC.

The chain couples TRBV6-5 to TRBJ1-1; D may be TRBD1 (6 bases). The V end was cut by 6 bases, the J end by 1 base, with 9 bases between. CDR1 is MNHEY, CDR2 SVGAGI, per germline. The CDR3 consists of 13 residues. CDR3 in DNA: TGTGCCAGCAGGGCAGGGGCGAACACTGAAGCTTTCTTT. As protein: CASRAGANTEAFF.

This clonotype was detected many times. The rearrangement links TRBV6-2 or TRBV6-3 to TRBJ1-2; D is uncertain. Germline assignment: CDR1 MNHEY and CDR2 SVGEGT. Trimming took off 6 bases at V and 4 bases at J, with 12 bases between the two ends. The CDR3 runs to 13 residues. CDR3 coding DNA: TGTGCCAGCAGAGGACCTGAGGCCTATGGCTACACCTTC. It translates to CASRGPEAYGYTF.

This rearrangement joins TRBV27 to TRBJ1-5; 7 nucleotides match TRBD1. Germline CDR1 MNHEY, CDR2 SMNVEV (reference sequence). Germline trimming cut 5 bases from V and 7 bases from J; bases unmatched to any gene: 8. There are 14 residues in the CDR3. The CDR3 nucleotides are TGTGCCAGCAGTGTGATACAGGGGCGGCAGCCCCAGCATTTT. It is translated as CASSVIQGRQPQHF.

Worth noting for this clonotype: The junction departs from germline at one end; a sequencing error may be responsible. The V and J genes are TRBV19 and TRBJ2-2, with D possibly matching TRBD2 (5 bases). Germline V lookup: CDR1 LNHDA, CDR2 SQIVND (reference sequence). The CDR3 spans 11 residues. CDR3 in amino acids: CASRGPGELVF. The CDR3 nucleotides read TGTGCCAGCAGAGGGCCCGGGGAGCTGGTTTTT.

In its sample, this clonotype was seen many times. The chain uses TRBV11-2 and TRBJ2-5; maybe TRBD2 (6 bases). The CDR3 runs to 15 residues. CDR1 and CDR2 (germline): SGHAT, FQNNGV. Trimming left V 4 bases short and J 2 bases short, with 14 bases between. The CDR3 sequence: CASSSPLAFQETQYF. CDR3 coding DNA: TGTGCCAGCAGCTCACCGCTAGCGTTTCAAGAGACCCAGTACTTC.

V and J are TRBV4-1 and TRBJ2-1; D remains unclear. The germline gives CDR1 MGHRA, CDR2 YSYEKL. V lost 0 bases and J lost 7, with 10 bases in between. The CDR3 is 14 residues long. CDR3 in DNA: TGCGCCAGCAGCCAAGAAACCAGTCCTAATGAGCAGTTCTTC. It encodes CASSQETSPNEQFF.

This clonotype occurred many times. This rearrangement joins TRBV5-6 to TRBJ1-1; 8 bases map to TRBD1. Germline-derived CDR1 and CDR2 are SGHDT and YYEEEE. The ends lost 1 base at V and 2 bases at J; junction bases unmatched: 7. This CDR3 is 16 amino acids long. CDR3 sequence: CASSLLAGGENTEAFF. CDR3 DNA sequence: TGTGCCAGCAGCTTGCTCGCAGGGGGCGAAAACACTGAAGCTTTCTTT.

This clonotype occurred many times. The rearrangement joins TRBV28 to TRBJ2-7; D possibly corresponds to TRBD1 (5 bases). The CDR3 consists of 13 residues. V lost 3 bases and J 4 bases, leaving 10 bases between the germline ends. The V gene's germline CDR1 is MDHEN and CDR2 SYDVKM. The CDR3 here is CASSFGSGYEQYF. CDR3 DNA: TGTGCCAGCAGTTTTGGGTCAGGGTACGAGCAGTACTTC.

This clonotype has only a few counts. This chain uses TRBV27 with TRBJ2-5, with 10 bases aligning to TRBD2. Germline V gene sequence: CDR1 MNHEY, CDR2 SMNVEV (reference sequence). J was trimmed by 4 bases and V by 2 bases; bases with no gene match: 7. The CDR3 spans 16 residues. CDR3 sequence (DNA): TGTGCCAGCAGTTTAGACCCACTAGCGGGATTAGAGACCCAGTACTTC. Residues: CASSLDPLAGLETQYF.

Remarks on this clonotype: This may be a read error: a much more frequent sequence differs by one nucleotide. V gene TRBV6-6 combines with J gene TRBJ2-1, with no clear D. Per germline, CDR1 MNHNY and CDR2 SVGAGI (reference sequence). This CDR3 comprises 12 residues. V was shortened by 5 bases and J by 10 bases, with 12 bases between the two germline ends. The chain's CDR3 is CASSPYPPEQFF. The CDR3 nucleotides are TGTGCCAGCAGTCCGTACCCCCCGGAGCAGTTCTTC.